This entry is about one TCR beta chain. Its antigen remains unknown. PCR amplification relied on 60 Vbeta primers (plus 13 Jbeta primers). Clones were read by immunoSEQ multiplex PCR, and TCRdb kept only the in-frame ones, dropping some. The sample shows more than 120,000 clones, around 78% of them seen only once. Germline assignment: CDR1 SNHLY and CDR2 FYNNEI. There are 16 residues in the CDR3. J lost 0 bases, V lost 6 bases, and 7 bases had no gene match. This entry comes from a study of cytomegalovirus exposure and HLA in healthy donors. About the study: Earlier findings included about 120 million unique TCR beta sequences obtained from some 180 million T cells. Early released data had about 80 million unique TCRs, all coming from HLA-typed donors. Points from the study as a whole: Further analysis was carried out later, and it showed several of the most significant clusters appearing linked to common viral pathogens. Confirmation in vitro established that three CMV-associated chains were specific for CMV antigens.

The chain combines TRBV2 with TRBJ1-4, with 7 bases that match TRBD1. The sequence came from a woman aged 35 to 49 in good health and CMV-seropositive. Material: PBMCs. The CDR3 reads CASRAGGFPTNEKLFF. In nucleotides, the CDR3 is TGTGCCAGCAGGGCAGGGGGTTTTCCAACTAATGAAAAACTGTTTTTT.